One sample yielded the 14 T cell receptor beta chains listed below, sequenced in a study of blood T cell repertoires in COVID-19. The repertoire was sequenced with immunoSEQ multiplex PCR; TCRdb's copy has only in-frame clones and lacks some. The sample holds about 55,000 clones, approximately 85% seen once. The sequenced material came from peripheral blood. These receptors came from a human donor in a cohort sampled during active COVID-19.

This chain connects TRBV5-1 to TRBJ1-5, with D perhaps matching TRBD1 (5 bases). In germline, CDR1 is SGHRS, CDR2 YFSETQ. V dropped 0 bases and J dropped 0 bases, with 7 bases sitting between them. This CDR3 spans 15 amino acids. CDR3 in DNA: TGCGCCAGCAGCTTGGGACAGTATAGCAATCAGCCCCAGCATTTT. Translated: CASSLGQYSNQPQHF.

V usage is TRBV7-9 and J usage is TRBJ2-5; possible D gene TRBD2, 5 bases. Germline V CDR1 and CDR2: SEHNR, FQNEAQ (reference sequence). The CDR3 consists of 15 residues. Trimming took off 2 bases at V and 5 bases at J, with 15 bases between the two ends. The CDR3 here is CASSLSPSNSETQYF. The CDR3, as DNA: TGTGCCAGCAGCTTATCTCCTAGCAATAGTGAGACCCAGTACTTC.

This clone was recorded only once. The chain recombines TRBV11-3 with TRBJ1-5; the D is unclear. Germline V CDR1 and CDR2: SGHNT, YENEEA. The length of the CDR3 is 17 residues. V lost 0 bases and J 3 bases, leaving 15 bases between the germline ends. As DNA, the CDR3 is TGTGCCAGCAGCTTAGATCTCTGTTTTACTACCAATCAGCCCCAGCATTTT. As protein: CASSLDLCFTTNQPQHF.

CDR3: CASTPSGDYWEKLFF. CDR3 nucleotide sequence: TGTGCCAGCACCCCGTCGGGGGATTATTGGGAAAAACTGTTTTTT. The chain has TRBV7-9 and TRBJ1-4; weak D call: TRBD1 (5 bases). The V end lost 7 bases, the J end lost 8 bases, and 20 bases lay between the germline ends. This CDR3 contains 15 residues. CDR1 and CDR2 from the germline V gene are SEHNR and FQNEAQ (reference sequence).

The gene calls are TRBV5-1 and TRBJ1-1; 8 positions agree with TRBD1. The CDR3 has 14 amino acids. Trimming took 4 bases from V and 3 from J; bases not matched to a gene: 5. From germline, CDR1 is SGHRS and CDR2 YFSETQ. The CDR3 nucleotides are TGCGCCAGCAGCGACAGGGGAGGCGACACTGAAGCTTTCTTT. Translation: CASSDRGGDTEAFF.

The CDR3 sequence: CATSETGGHEQFF. The CDR3 nucleotides read TGTGCCACCAGTGAAACAGGGGGTCATGAGCAGTTCTTC. V gene TRBV24-1 combines with J gene TRBJ2-1, with 8 bases lining up with TRBD1. The V gene end was trimmed by 4 bases and the J gene end by 8 bases; junction bases not matched to a gene: 3. Per the germline V gene, CDR1 is KGHDR and CDR2 is SFDVKD. There are 13 residues in the CDR3.

V is TRBV9 and J is TRBJ1-4; TRBD1 matches 7 bases. Germline V gene data show CDR1 as SGDLS and CDR2 as YYNGEE. The V segment lost 4 bases and the J segment 6 bases; nucleotides outside the gene matches: 6. CDR3 length: 14 residues. Here the CDR3 DNA reads TGTGCCAGCAGCAGGGGGCAAGGGTATGAAAAACTGTTTTTT. Amino acids: CASSRGQGYEKLFF.

The gene calls are TRBV6-1 and TRBJ2-6, with 9 positions matching TRBD1. The germline CDR1 and CDR2 sequences are MNHNS and SASEGT. The trim removed 4 bases at V and 0 bases at J, leaving 13 bases unmatched. This CDR3 spans 20 amino acids. The CDR3 spells CASSAKPPGQGFSGANVLTF. Here the CDR3 DNA reads TGTGCCAGCAGTGCCAAACCGCCCGGACAGGGGTTCTCTGGGGCCAACGTCCTGACTTTC.

The chain recombines TRBV3-1 (or the pseudogene TRBV3-2) with TRBJ2-2, with D possibly TRBD2 on 6 matching bases. The CDR3 has 15 residues. V dropped 4 bases and J dropped 4 bases, with 13 bases sitting between them. Germline V lookup: CDR1 LGHDT, CDR2 YNNKEL (reference sequence). This chain's CDR3 is CASSRTGGSTGELFF. The CDR3 DNA sequence: TGTGCCAGCAGCCGGACCGGAGGGTCCACCGGGGAGCTGTTTTTT.

The rearrangement joins TRBV28 to TRBJ1-1; TRBD1 might be the D (5 bases). Germline V gene sequence: CDR1 MDHEN, CDR2 SYDVKM. CDR3 size: 14 residues. The ends were cut back, 7 bases at V and 4 bases at J, with 16 bases in the middle. This CDR3 reads CASTKVGAGTEAFF. CDR3 in DNA: TGTGCCAGCACCAAGGTTGGGGCTGGCACTGAAGCTTTCTTT.

This clone has a handful of counts. The chain joins TRBV7-2 to TRBJ2-7; no definite D call. Germline V CDR1 and CDR2: SGHTA, FQGNSA. The V and J ends lost 0 bases and 6 bases respectively, with 3 bases between them. The CDR3 runs to 11 residues. CDR3 coding DNA: TGTGCCAGCAGCTTAGCCCTCGAGCAGTACTTC. It translates to CASSLALEQYF.

The V and J genes are TRBV5-1 and TRBJ2-5, with TRBD2 matching 7 bases. V dropped 1 base and J dropped 4; count of bases not matched to a gene: 31. Germline CDR1 reads SGHRS; CDR2 reads YFSETQ. This CDR3 is 23 amino acids long. CDR3 DNA: TGCGCCAGCAGCTTGCTCGGGGGGTATAACGTGGGGCTAGCGGTGCTTATGGGAGAGACCCAGTACTTC. Amino acids: CASSLLGGYNVGLAVLMGETQYF. Together with reference TRBV5-1 and TRBJ2-5, the CDR3 gives the full variable domain: KAGVTQTPRYLIKTRGQQVTLSCSPISGHRSVSWYQQTPGQGLQFLFEYFSETQRNKGNFPGRFSGRQFSNSRSEMNVSTLELGDSALYLCASSLLGGYNVGLAVLMGETQYFGPGTRLLVL.

The chain uses TRBV6-2 or TRBV6-3 and TRBJ2-7; possibly TRBD2 for D (6 bases). This CDR3 region has 13 residues. The V end lost 0 bases, the J end lost 5 bases, and 8 bases lay between the germline ends. Germline CDR1 reads MNHEY; CDR2 reads SVGEGT. CDR3 loop: CASSYSRGNEQYF. In nucleotides, the CDR3 is TGTGCCAGCAGTTACTCGCGGGGTAACGAGCAGTACTTC.

The chain employs TRBV19 and TRBJ2-1; TRBD2 agrees at 7 bases. CDR1 is LNHDA, CDR2 SQIVND, per germline (reference sequence). The CDR3 sequence is 15 residues long. V shed 6 bases, J shed 7 bases, and the junction held 12 bases outside the gene matches. CDR3 in DNA: TGTGCCAGTAGCCAACTAGCGCCCCTTGGGAATGAGCAGTTCTTC. It yields the protein CASSQLAPLGNEQFF.